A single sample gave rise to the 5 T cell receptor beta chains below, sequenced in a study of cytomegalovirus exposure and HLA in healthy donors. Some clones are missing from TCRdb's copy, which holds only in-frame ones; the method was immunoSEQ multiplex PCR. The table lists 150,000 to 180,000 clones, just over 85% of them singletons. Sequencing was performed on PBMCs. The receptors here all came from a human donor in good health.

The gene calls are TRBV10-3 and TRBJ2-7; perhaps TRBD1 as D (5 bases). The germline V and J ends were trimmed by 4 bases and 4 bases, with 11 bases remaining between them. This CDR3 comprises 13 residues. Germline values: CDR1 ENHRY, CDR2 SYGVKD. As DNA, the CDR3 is TGTGCCATCAGTGGCACAGGCCCGTACGAGCAGTACTTC. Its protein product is CAISGTGPYEQYF.

CDR3 amino acids: CASSGGTERRTEAFF. CDR3 sequence (DNA): TGCGCCAGCAGCGGAGGGACTGAACGGCGCACTGAAGCTTTCTTT. V is TRBV5-1 and J is TRBJ1-1; D may be TRBD1 (5 bases). Trimming took off 4 bases at V and 4 bases at J, with 17 bases between the two ends. This CDR3 is 15 amino acids long. Germline loops: CDR1 SGHRS, CDR2 YFSETQ.

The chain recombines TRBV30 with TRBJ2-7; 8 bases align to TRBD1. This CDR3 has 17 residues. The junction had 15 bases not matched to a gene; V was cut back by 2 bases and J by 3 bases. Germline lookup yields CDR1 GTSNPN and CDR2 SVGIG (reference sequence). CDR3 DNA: TGTGCCTGGAGTACACCGACAGGGGCAAAACCGATCTACGAGCAGTACTTC. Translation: CAWSTPTGAKPIYEQYF.

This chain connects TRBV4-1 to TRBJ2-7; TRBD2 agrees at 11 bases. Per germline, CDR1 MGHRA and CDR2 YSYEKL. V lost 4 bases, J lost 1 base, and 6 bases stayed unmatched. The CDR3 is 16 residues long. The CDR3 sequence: CASSLRTSGSSYEQYF. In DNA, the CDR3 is TGCGCCAGCAGCCTCCGAACTAGCGGGAGTTCCTACGAGCAGTACTTC.

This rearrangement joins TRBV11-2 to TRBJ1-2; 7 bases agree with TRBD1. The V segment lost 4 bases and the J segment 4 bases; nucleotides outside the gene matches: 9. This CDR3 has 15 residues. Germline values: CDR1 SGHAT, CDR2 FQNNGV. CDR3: CASSSVPGQLYGYTF. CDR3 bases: TGTGCCAGCAGCTCCGTACCGGGACAGCTCTATGGCTACACCTTC.